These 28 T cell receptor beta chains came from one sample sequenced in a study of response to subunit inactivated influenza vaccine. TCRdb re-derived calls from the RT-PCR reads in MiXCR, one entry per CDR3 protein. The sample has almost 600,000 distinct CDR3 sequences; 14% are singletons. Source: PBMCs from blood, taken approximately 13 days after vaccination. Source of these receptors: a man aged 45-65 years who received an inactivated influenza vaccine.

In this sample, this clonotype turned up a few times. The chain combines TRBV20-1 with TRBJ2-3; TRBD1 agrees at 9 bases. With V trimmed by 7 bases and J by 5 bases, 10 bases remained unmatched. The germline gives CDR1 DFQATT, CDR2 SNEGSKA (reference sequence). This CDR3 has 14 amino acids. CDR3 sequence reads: CSGRDRVYGDTQYF. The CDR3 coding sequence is TGCAGTGGTAGGGACAGGGTGTACGGAGATACGCAGTATTTT.

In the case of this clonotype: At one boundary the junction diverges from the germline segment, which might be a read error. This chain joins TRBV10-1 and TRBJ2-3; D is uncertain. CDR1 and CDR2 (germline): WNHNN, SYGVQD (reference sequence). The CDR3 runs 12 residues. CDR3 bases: TGCGCCAGCAGTGAGTCAACAGATAAGCAGTATTTT. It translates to CASSESTDKQYF.

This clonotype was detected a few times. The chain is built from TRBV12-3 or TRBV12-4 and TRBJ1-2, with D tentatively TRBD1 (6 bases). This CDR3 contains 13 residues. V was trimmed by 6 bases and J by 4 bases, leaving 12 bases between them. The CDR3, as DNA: TGTGCCAGCAGCATCGACAGGACCTATGGCTACACCTTC. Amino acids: CASSIDRTYGYTF.

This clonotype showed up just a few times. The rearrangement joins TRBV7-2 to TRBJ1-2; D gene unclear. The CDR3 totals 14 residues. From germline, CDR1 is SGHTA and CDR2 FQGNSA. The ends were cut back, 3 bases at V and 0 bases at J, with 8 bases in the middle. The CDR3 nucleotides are TGTGCCAGCAGCTTCGGAGTACCTAACTATGGCTACACCTTC. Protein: CASSFGVPNYGYTF.

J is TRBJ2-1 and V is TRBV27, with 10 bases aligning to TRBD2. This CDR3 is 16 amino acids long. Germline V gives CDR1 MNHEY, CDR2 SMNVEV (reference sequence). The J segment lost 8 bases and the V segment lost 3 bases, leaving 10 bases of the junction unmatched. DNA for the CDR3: TGTGCCAGCAGTTTTAGACTAGCGGGCGATGGGTATGAGCAGTTCTTC. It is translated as CASSFRLAGDGYEQFF.

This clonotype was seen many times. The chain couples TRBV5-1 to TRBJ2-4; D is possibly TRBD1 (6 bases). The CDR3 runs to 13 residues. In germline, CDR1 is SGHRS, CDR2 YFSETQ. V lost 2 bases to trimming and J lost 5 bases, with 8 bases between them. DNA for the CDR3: TGCGCCAGCAGCTTTTCAGGGGAAAACATTCAGTACTTC. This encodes CASSFSGENIQYF.

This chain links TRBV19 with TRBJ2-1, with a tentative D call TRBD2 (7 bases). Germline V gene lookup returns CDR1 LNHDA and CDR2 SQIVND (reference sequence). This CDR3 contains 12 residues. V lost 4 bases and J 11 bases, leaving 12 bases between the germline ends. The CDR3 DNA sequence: TGTGCCAGTAGTACCCCCGGGGGGCAGCAGTTCTTC. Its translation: CASSTPGGQQFF.

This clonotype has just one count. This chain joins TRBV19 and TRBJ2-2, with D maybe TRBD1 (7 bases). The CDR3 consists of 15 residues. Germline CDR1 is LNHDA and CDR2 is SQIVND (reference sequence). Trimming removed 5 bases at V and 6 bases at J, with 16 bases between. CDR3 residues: CASSLAGGLPGELFF. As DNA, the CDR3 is TGTGCCAGTAGTCTAGCAGGGGGGCTCCCCGGGGAGCTGTTTTTT. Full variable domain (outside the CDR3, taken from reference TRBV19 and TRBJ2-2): DGGITQSPKYLFRKEGQNVTLSCEQNLNHDAMYWYRQDPGQGLRLIYYSQIVNDFQKGDIAEGYSVSREKKESFPLTVTSAQKNPTAFYLCASSLAGGLPGELFFGEGSRLTVL.

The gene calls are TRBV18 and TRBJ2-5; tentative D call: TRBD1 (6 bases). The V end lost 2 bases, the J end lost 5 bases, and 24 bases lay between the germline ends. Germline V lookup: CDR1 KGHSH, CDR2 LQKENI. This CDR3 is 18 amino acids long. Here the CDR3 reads CASSPVRTAVRTKETQYF. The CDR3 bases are TGTGCCAGCTCACCAGTCCGGACAGCCGTGAGGACCAAGGAGACCCAGTACTTC.

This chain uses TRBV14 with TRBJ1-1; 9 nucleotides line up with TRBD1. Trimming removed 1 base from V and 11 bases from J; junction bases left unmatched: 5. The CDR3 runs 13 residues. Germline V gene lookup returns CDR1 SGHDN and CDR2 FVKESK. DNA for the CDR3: TGTGCCAGCAGCCAAGTTAAGACAGGGGGGGCTTTCTTT. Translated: CASSQVKTGGAFF.

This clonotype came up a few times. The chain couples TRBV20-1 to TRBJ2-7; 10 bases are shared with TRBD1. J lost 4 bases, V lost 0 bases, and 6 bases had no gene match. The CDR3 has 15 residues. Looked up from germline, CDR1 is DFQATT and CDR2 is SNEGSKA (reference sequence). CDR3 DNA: TGCAGTGCTAGAGACCTCGGACAGGGGGGTTACGAGCAGTACTTC. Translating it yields CSARDLGQGGYEQYF.

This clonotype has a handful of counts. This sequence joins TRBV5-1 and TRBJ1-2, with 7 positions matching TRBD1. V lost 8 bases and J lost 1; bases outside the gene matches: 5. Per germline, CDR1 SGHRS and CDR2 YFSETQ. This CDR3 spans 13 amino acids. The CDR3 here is CASGTERNYGYTF. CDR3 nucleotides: TGCGCCAGTGGGACAGAGCGTAACTATGGCTACACCTTC.

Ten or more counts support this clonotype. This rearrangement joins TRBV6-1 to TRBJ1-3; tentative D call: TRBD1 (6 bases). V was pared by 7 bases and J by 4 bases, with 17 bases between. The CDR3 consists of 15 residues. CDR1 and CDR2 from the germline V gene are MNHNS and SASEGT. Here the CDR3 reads CASNTPRDKGNTIYF. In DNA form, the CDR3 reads TGTGCCAGCAATACACCCCGGGACAAAGGAAACACCATATATTTT.

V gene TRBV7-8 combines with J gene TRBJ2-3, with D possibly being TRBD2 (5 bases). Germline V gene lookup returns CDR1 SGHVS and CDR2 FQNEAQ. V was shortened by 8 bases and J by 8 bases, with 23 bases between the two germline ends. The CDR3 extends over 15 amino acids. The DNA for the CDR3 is TGTGCCAGCCGTCCCCGGTGGGCGCGGGTCCGTACGCAGTATTTT. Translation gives CASRPRWARVRTQYF.

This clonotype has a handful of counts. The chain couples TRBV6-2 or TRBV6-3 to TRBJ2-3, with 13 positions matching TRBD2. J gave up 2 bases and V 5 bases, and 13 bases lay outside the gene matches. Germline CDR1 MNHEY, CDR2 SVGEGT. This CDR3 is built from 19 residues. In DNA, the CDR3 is TGTGCCAGCAGTCTGGGACTAGCGGGGAGTCCGCATACCACAGATACGCAGTATTTT. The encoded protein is CASSLGLAGSPHTTDTQYF.

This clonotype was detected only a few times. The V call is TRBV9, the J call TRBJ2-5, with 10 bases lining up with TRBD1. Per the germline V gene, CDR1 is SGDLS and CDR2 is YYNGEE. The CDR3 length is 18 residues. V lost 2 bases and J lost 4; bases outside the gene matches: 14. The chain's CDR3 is CASSVGAVLTGGRETQYF. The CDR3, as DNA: TGTGCCAGCAGCGTGGGGGCAGTGCTGACAGGGGGCCGAGAGACCCAGTACTTC. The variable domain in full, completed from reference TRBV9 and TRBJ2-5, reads DSGVTQTPKHLITATGQRVTLRCSPRSGDLSVYWYQQSLDQGLQFLIQYYNGEERAKGNILERFSAQQFPDLHSELNLSSLELGDSALYFCASSVGAVLTGGRETQYFGPGTRLLVL.

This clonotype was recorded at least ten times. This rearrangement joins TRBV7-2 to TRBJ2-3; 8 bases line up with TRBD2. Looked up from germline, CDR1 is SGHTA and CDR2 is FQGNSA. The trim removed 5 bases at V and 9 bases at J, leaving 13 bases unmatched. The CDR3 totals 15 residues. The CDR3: CASSEDGTSFDTQYF. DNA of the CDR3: TGTGCCAGCAGCGAAGACGGGACTAGTTTCGACACGCAGTATTTT.

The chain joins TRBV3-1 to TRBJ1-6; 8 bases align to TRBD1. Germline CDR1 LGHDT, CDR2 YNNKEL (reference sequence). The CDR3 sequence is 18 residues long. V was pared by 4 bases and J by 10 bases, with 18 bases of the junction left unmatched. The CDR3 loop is CASSPPARTGRRESPLHF. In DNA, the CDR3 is TGTGCCAGCAGCCCTCCGGCCCGGACAGGGAGGAGGGAGTCACCCCTCCACTTT. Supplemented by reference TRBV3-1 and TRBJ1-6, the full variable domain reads DTAVSQTPKYLVTQMGNDKSIKCEQNLGHDTMYWYKQDSKKFLKIMFSYNNKELIINETVPNRFSPKSPDKAHLNLHINSLELGDSAVYFCASSPPARTGRRESPLHFGNGTRLTVT.

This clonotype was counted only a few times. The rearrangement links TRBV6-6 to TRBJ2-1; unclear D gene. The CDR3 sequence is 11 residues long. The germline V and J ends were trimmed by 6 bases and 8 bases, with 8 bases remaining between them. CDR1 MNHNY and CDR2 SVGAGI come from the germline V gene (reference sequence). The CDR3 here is CASSPYDEQFF. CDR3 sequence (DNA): TGTGCCAGCAGCCCTTATGATGAGCAGTTCTTC.

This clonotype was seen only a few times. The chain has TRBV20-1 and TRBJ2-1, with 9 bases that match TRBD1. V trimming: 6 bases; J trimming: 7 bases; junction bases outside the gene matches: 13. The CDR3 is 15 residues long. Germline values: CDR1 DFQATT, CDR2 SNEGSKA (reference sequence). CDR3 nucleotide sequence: TGCAGTGCCATTCTCCGGGACAGGGTAGGGAATGAGCAGTTCTTC. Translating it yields CSAILRDRVGNEQFF.

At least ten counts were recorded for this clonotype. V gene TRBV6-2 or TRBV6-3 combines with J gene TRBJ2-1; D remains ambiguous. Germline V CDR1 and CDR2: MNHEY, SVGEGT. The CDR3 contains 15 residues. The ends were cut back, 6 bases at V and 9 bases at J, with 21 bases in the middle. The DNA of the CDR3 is TGTGCCAGCAGCCAGCAAGGCCCAGTGTTGGGTGAGCAGTTCTTC. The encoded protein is CASSQQGPVLGEQFF.

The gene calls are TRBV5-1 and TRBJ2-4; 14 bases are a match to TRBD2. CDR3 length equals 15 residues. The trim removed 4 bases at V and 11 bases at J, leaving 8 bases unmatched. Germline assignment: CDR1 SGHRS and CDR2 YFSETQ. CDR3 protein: CASSGGLAGGPLQYF. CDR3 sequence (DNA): TGCGCCAGCAGCGGAGGACTAGCGGGAGGCCCCCTTCAGTACTTC.

Here the CDR3 DNA reads TGTGCCAGCAGCCTGTTCCTCGGACAGAGCTTCAATGAGCAGTTCTTC. This sequence encodes CASSLFLGQSFNEQFF. The V gene is TRBV7-2, the J gene TRBJ2-1; tentative D call: TRBD1 (6 bases). The V end lost 5 bases, the J end lost 6 bases, and 20 bases lay between the germline ends. The CDR3 consists of 16 residues. Germline CDR1 reads SGHTA; CDR2 reads FQGNSA.

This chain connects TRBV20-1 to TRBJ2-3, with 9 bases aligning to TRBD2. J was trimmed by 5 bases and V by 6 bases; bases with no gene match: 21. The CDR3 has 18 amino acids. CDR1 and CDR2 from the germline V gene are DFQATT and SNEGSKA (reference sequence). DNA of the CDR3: TGCAGTGCCCGTCCCTGGCGCCGAGGTAGCGGGAGTAAAGATACGCAGTATTTT. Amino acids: CSARPWRRGSGSKDTQYF.

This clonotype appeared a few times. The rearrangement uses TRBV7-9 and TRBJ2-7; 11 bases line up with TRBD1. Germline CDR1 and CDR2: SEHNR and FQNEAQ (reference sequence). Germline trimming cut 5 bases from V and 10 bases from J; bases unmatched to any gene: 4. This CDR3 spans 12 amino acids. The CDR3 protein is CASSRDRGDQYF. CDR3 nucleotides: TGTGCCAGCAGCCGGGACAGGGGGGATCAGTACTTC.

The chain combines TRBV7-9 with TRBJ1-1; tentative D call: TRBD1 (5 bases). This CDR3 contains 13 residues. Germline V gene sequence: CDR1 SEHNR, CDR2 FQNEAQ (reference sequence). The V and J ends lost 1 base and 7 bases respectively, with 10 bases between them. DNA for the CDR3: TGTGCCAGCAGCTTAGGAGGGGCGCTTGAAGCTTTCTTT. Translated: CASSLGGALEAFF.

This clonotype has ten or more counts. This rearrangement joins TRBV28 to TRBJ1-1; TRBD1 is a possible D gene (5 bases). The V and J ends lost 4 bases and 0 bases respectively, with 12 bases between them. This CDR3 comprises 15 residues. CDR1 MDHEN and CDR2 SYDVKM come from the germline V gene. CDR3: CASSSPGHLNTEAFF. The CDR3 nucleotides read TGTGCCAGCAGTTCCCCGGGGCATCTGAACACTGAAGCTTTCTTT.

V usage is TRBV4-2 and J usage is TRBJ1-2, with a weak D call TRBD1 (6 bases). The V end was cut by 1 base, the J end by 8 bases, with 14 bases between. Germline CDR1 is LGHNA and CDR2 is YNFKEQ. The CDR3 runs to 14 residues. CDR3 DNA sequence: TGTGCCAGCAGCCAAGTTAGGGACACGGGAGGCTACACCTTC. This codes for CASSQVRDTGGYTF.